These 10 T cell receptor beta chains were sequenced from one sample in a study of T cells in Graves' hyperthyroidism and ophthalmopathy. The CDR3 regions of TCR beta were amplified from RNA transcripts. HTBI primers were employed in a first-round RT-PCR of the TCR CDR3. Each CDR3 protein gets one entry after TCRdb re-called the multiplex PCR reads with MiXCR. This sample carries fewer than 650,000 distinct CDR3 sequences, 46% of them seen once, and the ten largest clones take about 45%. Sequenced: peripheral blood or thyroid tissue (not recorded which). The receptors stem from an adult woman with Graves' disease, either hyperthyroidism or ophthalmopathy (not recorded which).

The sample holds many counts of this clonotype. This sequence joins TRBV20-1 and TRBJ2-7; no definite D call. This CDR3 has 14 amino acids. Germline CDR1 reads DFQATT; CDR2 reads SNEGSKA (reference sequence). V gave up 2 bases and J gave up 2 bases, with 13 bases separating them. The CDR3 loop is CSARPSPHTYEQYF. DNA for the CDR3: TGCAGTGCTAGACCTTCCCCTCATACCTACGAGCAGTACTTC.

The CDR3 is CASSAVRAGTQYF. The CDR3 DNA reads as TGTGCCAGCAGTGCTGTTCGGGCGGGGACCCAGTACTTC. V and J are TRBV25-1 and TRBJ2-5, with D perhaps matching TRBD2 (5 bases). Germline-derived CDR1 and CDR2 are MGHDK and SYGVNS. V was shortened by 4 bases and J by 7 bases, with 13 bases between the two germline ends. The CDR3 loop spans 13 amino acids.

The gene calls are TRBV29-1 and TRBJ1-2; D ambiguous. This CDR3 region has 12 residues. Germline CDR1 and CDR2: SQVTM and ANQGSEA. Trimming left V 3 bases short and J 7 bases short, with 12 bases between. The CDR3 loop reads CSVEARDAGYTF. The CDR3 nucleotides read TGCAGCGTTGAGGCCAGAGACGCTGGCTACACCTTC.

This clonotype has ten or more counts. The rearrangement uses TRBV10-3 and TRBJ2-3, with D tentatively TRBD1 or TRBD2 (5 bases each). The CDR3 extends over 12 amino acids. V was trimmed by 6 bases and J by 2 bases, leaving 6 bases between them. CDR1 and CDR2 (germline): ENHRY, SYGVKD. The CDR3: CAISGTTDTQYF. CDR3 DNA: TGTGCCATCAGCGGGACCACAGATACGCAGTATTTT.

The table lists this clonotype with many counts. The V gene is TRBV2, the J gene TRBJ1-2; unclear D gene. This CDR3 is 12 amino acids long. Trimming removed 5 bases at V and 0 bases at J, with 4 bases between. Germline lookup yields CDR1 SNHLY and CDR2 FYNNEI. CDR3 bases: TGTGCCAGCAGTACCTCTAACTATGGCTACACCTTC. Amino acid sequence: CASSTSNYGYTF.

The chain combines TRBV20-1 with TRBJ2-3; 10 positions match TRBD2. Germline V gene sequence: CDR1 DFQATT, CDR2 SNEGSKA (reference sequence). CDR3 length: 14 residues. The ends lost 3 bases at V and 5 bases at J; junction bases unmatched: 5. CDR3 DNA: TGCAGTGCTAGGGGGGTAGCGGGAGGAGATACGCAGTATTTT. It translates to CSARGVAGGDTQYF.

The rearrangement links TRBV10-1 to TRBJ2-2; D is perhaps TRBD1 or TRBD2 (5 bases each). With 9 bases removed from V and 3 bases from J, the gap between germline ends came to 17 bases. This CDR3 comprises 15 residues. The germline CDR1 and CDR2 sequences are WNHNN and SYGVQD (reference sequence). The CDR3 nucleotides are TGCGCCAGGGCCCTTTGTGGGGGATACACCGGGGAGCTGTTTTTT. Translating it yields CARALCGGYTGELFF.

In this sample, this clonotype turned up many times. One junction end disagrees with the germline gene, perhaps due to a read error. V usage is TRBV2 and J usage is TRBJ1-2, with TRBD1 as a possible D gene (5 bases). Germline V gene lookup returns CDR1 SNHLY and CDR2 FYNNEI. There are 13 residues in the CDR3. DNA for the CDR3: TGTGCCAGCAGGGAAGGGACCGTCTATGGCTACACCTTC. This codes for CASREGTVYGYTF.

The CDR3 nucleotides are TGTGCCAGCAGCGTTGGACTAGATCACTACGAGCAGTACTTC. Its translation is CASSVGLDHYEQYF. The chain employs TRBV12-3 or TRBV12-4 and TRBJ2-7; 7 bases align to TRBD2. V was pared by 6 bases and J by 3 bases, with 8 bases of the junction left unmatched. The CDR3 contains 14 residues.

The chain combines TRBV9 with TRBJ2-3, with a weak D call TRBD2 (6 bases). The CDR3 has 14 amino acids. Germline V gene data show CDR1 as SGDLS and CDR2 as YYNGEE. Trimming took off 2 bases at V and 8 bases at J, with 15 bases between the two ends. CDR3 residues: CASSVGWVGGTQYF. DNA of the CDR3: TGTGCCAGCAGCGTTGGGTGGGTGGGGGGTACGCAGTATTTT.